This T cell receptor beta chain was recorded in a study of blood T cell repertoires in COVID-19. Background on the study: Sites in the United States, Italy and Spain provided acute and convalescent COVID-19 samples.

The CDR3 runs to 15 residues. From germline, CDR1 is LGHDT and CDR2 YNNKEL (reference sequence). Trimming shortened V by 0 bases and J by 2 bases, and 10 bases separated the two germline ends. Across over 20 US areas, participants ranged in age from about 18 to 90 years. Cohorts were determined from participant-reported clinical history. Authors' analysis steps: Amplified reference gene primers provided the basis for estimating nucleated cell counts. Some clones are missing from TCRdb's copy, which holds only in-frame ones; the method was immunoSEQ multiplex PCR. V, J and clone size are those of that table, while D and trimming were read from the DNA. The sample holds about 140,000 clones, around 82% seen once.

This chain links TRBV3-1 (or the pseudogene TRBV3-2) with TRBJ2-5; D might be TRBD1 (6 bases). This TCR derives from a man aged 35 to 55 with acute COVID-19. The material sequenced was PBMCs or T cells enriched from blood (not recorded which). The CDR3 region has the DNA TGTGCCAGCAGCCAAGATGTTGACAGGCAAGAGACCCAGTACTTC. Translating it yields CASSQDVDRQETQYF.